In this sample, the clone carrying this T cell receptor beta chain turned up many times. Its antigen remains unknown. The sample belongs to a study of T-cell memory formation after mild COVID-19. Study-wide context: There were largely donor-specific TCR clusters.

Broader study findings: Confirmation was lacking for SARS-CoV-2 specificity of second-wave clones that peaked on day 37. Cross-reactive memory appears to have joined, as suggested by some responding clones showing up in pre-infection memory.

TCRdb reprocessed the 5' RACE reads with MiXCR, giving one entry per CDR3 protein. The sample lists 100,000 to 150,000 distinct CDR3 sequences, approximately 6.3% occurring once. CDR1 is SNHLY and CDR2 is FYNNEI in the germline V gene. With V trimmed by 2 bases and J by 5 bases, 3 bases remained unmatched. The CDR3 runs to 15 residues. Material: PBMCs or a T cell subset sorted from them (not recorded which). The rearrangement joins TRBV2 to TRBJ2-1; 10 nucleotides align to TRBD2. The receptor's source is an adult woman who had mild COVID-19 (a few samples of this study predate the infection). Cell type and time point are not known. CDR3 bases: TGTGCCAGCAGTGAAACACTAGCGGGAAACAATGAGCAGTTCTTC. This translates into CASSETLAGNNEQFF.